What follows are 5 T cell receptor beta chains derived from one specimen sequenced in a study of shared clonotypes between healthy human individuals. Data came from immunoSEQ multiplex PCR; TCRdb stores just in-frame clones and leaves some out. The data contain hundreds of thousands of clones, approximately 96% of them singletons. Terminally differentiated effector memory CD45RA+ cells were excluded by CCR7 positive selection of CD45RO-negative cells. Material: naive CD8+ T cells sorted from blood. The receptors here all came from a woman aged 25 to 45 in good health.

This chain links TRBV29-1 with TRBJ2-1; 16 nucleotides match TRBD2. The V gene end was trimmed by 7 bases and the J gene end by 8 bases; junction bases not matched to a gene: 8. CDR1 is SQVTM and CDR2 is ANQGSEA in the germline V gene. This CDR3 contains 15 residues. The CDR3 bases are TGCAGCGGCGGGACTAGCGGGAGGGGGATCGATGAGCAGTTCTTC. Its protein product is CSGGTSGRGIDEQFF.

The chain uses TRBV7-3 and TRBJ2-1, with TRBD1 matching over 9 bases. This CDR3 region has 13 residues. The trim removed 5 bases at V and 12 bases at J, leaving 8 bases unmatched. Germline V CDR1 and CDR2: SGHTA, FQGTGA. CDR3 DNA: TGTGCCAGCAGCCGAATAACAGGGGGCAGGCAGTTCTTC. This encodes CASSRITGGRQFF. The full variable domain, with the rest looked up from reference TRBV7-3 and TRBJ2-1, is GAGVSQTPSNKVTEKGKYVELRCDPISGHTALYWYRQSLGQGPEFLIYFQGTGAADDSGLPNDRFFAVRPEGSVSTLKIQRTERGDSAVYLCASSRITGGRQFFGPGTRLTVL.

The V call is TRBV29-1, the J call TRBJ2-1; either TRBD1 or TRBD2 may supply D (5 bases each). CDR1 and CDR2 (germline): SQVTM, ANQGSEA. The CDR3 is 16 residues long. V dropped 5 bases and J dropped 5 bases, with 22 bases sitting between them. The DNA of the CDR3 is TGCAGCGTTCAGCAAATACCCGGGGCCAATAACAATGAGCAGTTCTTC. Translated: CSVQQIPGANNNEQFF.

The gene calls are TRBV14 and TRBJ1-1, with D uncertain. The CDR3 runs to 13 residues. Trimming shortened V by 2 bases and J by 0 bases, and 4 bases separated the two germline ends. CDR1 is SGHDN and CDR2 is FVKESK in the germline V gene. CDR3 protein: CASSQILNTEAFF. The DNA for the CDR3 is TGTGCCAGCAGCCAAATACTGAACACTGAAGCTTTCTTT. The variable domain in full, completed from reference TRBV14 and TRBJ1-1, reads EAGVTQFPSHSVIEKGQTVTLRCDPISGHDNLYWYRRVMGKEIKFLLHFVKESKQDESGMPNNRFLAERTGGTYSTLKVQPAELEDSGVYFCASSQILNTEAFFGQGTRLTVV.

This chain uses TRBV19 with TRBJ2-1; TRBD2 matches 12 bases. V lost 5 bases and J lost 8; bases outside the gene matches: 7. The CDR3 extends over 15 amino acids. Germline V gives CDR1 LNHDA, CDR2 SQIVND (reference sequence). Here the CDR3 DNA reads TGTGCCAGTAGTCCCGCTAGCGGGAGGGTACATGAGCAGTTCTTC. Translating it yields CASSPASGRVHEQFF. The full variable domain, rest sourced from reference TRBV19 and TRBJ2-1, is DGGITQSPKYLFRKEGQNVTLSCEQNLNHDAMYWYRQDPGQGLRLIYYSQIVNDFQKGDIAEGYSVSREKKESFPLTVTSAQKNPTAFYLCASSPASGRVHEQFFGPGTRLTVL.